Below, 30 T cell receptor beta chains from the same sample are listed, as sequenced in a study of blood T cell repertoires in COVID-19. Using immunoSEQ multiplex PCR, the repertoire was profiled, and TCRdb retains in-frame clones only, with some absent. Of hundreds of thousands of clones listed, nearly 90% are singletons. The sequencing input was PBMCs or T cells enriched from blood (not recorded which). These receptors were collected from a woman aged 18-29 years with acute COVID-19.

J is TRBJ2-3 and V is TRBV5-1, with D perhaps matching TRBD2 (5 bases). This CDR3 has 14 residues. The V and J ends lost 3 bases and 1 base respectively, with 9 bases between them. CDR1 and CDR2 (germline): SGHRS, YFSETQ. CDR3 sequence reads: CASSSKEGTDTQYF. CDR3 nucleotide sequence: TGCGCCAGCAGCTCGAAGGAGGGCACAGATACGCAGTATTTT.

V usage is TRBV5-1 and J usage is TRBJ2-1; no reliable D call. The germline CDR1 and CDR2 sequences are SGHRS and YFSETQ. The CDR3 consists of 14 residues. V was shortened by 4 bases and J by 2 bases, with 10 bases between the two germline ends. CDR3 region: CASSIQRAYNEQFF. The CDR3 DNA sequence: TGCGCCAGCAGCATACAGAGAGCCTACAATGAGCAGTTCTTC.

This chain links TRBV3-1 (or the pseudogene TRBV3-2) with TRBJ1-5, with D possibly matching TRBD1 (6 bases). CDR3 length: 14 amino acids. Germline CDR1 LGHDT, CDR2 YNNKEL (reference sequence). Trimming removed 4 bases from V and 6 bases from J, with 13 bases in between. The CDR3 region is CASSRGGGGQPQHF. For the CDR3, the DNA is TGTGCCAGCAGCCGCGGGGGGGGCGGTCAGCCCCAGCATTTT.

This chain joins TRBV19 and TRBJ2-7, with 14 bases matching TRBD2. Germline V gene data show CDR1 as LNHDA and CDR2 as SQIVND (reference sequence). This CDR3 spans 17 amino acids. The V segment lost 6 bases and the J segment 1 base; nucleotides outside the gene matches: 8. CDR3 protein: CASSPGTSGSESYEQYF. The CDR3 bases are TGTGCCAGTAGCCCCGGGACTAGCGGGAGTGAGTCCTACGAGCAGTACTTC.

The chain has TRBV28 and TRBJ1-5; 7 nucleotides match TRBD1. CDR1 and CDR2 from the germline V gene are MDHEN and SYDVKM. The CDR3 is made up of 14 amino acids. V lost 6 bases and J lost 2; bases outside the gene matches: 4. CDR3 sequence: CASRQGQGNQPQHF. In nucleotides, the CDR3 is TGTGCCAGCAGACAAGGACAGGGCAATCAGCCCCAGCATTTT.

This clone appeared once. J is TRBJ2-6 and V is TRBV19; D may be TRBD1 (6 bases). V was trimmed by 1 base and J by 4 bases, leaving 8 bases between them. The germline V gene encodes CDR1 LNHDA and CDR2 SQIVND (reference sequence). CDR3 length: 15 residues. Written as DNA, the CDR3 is TGTGCCAGTAGTATAGCAGGGGTCGGGGCCAACGTCCTGACTTTC. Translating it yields CASSIAGVGANVLTF.

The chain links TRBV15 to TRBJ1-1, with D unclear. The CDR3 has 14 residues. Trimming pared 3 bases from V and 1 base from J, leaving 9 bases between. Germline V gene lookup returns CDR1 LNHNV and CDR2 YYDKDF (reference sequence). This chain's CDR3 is CATSRPRGNTEAFF. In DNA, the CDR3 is TGTGCCACCAGCAGGCCCCGAGGGAACACTGAAGCTTTCTTT. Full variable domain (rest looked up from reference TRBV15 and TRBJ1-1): DAMVIQNPRYQVTQFGKPVTLSCSQTLNHNVMYWYQQKSSQAPKLLFHYYDKDFNNEADTPDNFQSRRPNTSFCFLDIRSPGLGDTAMYLCATSRPRGNTEAFFGQGTRLTVV.

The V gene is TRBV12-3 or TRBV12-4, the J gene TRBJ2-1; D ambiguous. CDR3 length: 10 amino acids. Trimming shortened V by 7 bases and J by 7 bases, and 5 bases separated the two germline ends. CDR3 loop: CASMENEQFF. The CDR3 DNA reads TGTGCCAGCATGGAGAATGAGCAGTTCTTC.

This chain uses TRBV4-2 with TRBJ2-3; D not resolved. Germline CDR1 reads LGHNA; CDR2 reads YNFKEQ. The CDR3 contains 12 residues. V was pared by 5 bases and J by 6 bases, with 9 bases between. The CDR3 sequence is CASSNHSDTQYF. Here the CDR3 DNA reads TGTGCCAGCAGCAATCACTCGGATACGCAGTATTTT.

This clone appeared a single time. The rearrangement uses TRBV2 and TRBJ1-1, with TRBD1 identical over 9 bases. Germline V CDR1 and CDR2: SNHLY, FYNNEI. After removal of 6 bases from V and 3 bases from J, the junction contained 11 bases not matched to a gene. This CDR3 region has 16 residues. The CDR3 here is CASSFGTGMLDTEAFF. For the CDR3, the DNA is TGTGCCAGCAGCTTCGGGACAGGGATGTTGGACACTGAAGCTTTCTTT.

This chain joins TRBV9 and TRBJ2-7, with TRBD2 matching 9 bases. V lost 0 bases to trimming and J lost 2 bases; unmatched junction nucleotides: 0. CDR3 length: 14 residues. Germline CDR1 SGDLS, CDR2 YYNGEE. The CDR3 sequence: CASSVGLAAYEQYF. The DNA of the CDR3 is TGTGCCAGCAGCGTAGGACTAGCGGCCTACGAGCAGTACTTC. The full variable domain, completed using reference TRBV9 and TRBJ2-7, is DSGVTQTPKHLITATGQRVTLRCSPRSGDLSVYWYQQSLDQGLQFLIQYYNGEERAKGNILERFSAQQFPDLHSELNLSSLELGDSALYFCASSVGLAAYEQYFGPGTRLTVT.

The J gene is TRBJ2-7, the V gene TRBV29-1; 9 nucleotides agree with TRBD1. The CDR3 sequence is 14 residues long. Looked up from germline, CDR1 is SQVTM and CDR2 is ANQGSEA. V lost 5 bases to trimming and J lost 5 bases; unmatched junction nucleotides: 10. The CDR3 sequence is CSVLRQGGRNEQYF. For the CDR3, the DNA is TGCAGCGTTCTCCGACAGGGGGGTCGAAACGAGCAGTACTTC.

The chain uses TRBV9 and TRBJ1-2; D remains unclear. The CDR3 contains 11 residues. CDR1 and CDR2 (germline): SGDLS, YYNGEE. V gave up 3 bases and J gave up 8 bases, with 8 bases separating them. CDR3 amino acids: CASSALGGYTF. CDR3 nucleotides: TGTGCCAGCAGCGCCCTCGGGGGCTACACCTTC. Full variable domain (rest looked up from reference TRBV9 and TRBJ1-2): DSGVTQTPKHLITATGQRVTLRCSPRSGDLSVYWYQQSLDQGLQFLIQYYNGEERAKGNILERFSAQQFPDLHSELNLSSLELGDSALYFCASSALGGYTFGSGTRLTVV.

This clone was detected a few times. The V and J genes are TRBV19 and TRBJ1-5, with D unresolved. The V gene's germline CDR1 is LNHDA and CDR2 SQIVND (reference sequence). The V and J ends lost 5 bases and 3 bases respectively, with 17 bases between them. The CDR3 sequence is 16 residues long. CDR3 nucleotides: TGTGCCAGTAGTCGATCCCTTGGGGAGGACAATCAGCCCCAGCATTTT. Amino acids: CASSRSLGEDNQPQHF.

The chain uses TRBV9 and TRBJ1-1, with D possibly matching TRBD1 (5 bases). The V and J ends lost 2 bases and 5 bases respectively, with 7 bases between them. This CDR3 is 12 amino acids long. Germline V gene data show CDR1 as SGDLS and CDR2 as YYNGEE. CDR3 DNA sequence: TGTGCCAGCAGCGTGCAGGGAACTGAAGCTTTCTTT. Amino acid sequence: CASSVQGTEAFF.

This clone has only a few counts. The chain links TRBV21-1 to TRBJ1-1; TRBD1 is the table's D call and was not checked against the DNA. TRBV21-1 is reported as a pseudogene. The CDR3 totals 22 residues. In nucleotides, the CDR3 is TGTGCCAGCAGCAAAGGTGCCCCGGACAGCCCCGGCCAACCCCTTATGAACACTGAAGCTTTCTTT. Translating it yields CASSKGAPDSPGQPLMNTEAFF.

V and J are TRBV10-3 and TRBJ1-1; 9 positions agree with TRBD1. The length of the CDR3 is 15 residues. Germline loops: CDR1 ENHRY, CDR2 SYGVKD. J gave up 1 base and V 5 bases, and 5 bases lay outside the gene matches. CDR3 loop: CAISSNRGQNTEAFF. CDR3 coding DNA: TGTGCCATCAGTTCCAACAGGGGGCAGAACACTGAAGCTTTCTTT.

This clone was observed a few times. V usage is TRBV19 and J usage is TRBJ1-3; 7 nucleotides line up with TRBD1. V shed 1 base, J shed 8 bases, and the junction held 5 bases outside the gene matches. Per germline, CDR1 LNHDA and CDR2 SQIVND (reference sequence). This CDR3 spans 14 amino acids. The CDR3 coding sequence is TGTGCCAGTAGTATAGGACAGGGCGTGGACACCATATATTTT. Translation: CASSIGQGVDTIYF.

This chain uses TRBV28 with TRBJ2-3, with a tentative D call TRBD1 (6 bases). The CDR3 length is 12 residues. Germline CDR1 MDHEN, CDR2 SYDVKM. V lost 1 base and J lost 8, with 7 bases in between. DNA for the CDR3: TGTGCCAGCAGTTTATCCAGGGGTACGCAGTATTTT. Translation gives CASSLSRGTQYF.

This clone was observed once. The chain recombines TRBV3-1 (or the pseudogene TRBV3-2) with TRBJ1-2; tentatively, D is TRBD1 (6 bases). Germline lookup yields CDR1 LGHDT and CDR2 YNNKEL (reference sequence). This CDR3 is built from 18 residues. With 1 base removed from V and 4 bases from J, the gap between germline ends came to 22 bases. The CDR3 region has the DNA TGTGCCAGCAGCCAAGTTCGGAACAGGGATCGGGTCGGCTATGGCTACACCTTC. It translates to CASSQVRNRDRVGYGYTF.

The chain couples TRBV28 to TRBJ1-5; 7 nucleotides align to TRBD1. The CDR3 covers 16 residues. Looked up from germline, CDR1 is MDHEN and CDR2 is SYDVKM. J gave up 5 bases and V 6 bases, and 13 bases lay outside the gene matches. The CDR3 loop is CASRSNPRDSDQPQHF. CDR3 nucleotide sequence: TGTGCCAGCAGATCTAATCCCCGGGACAGCGATCAGCCCCAGCATTTT.

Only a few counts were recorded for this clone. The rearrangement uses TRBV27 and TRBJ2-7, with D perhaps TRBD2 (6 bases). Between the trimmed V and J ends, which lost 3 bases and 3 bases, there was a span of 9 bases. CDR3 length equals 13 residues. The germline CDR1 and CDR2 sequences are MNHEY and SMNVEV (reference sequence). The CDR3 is CASSFGTLYEQYF. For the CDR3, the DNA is TGTGCCAGCAGTTTTGGGACTCTCTACGAGCAGTACTTC.

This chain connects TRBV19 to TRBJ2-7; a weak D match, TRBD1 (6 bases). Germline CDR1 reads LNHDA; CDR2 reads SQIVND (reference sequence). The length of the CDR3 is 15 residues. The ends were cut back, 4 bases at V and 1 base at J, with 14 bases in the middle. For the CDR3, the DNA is TGTGCCAGTAGTACAGGGGCCCTGGCTTCCTACGAGCAGTACTTC. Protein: CASSTGALASYEQYF.

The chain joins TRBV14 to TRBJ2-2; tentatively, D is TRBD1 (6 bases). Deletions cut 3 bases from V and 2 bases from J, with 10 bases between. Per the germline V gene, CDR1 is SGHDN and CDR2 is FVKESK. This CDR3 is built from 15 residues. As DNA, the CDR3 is TGTGCCAGCAGCCATTACAGGGTTAACACCGGGGAGCTGTTTTTT. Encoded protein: CASSHYRVNTGELFF. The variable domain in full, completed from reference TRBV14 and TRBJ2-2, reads EAGVTQFPSHSVIEKGQTVTLRCDPISGHDNLYWYRRVMGKEIKFLLHFVKESKQDESGMPNNRFLAERTGGTYSTLKVQPAELEDSGVYFCASSHYRVNTGELFFGEGSRLTVL.

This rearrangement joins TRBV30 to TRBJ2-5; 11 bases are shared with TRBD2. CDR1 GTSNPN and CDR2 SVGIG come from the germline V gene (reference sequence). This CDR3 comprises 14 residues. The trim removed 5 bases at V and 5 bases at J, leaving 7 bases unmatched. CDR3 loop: CAWGGLAEWETQYF. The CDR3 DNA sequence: TGTGCCTGGGGGGGACTAGCGGAATGGGAGACCCAGTACTTC.

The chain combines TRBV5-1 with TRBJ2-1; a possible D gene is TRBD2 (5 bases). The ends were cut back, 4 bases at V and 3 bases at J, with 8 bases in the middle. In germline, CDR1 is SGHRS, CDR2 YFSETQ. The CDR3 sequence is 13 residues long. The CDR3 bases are TGCGCCAGCAGCCCTGGACTCTACAATGAGCAGTTCTTC. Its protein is CASSPGLYNEQFF.

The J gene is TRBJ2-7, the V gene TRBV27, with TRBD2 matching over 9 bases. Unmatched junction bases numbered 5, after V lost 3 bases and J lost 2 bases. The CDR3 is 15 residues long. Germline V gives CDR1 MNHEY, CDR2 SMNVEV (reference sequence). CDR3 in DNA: TGTGCCAGCAGTTTCCAACTAGCGGGCGCCTACGAGCAGTACTTC. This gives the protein CASSFQLAGAYEQYF.

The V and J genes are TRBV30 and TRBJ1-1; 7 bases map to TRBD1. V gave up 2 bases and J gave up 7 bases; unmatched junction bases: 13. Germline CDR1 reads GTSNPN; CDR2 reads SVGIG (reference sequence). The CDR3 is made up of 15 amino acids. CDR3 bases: TGTGCCTGGAGTACGGGACAGCCTAGATTCGATGAAGCTTTCTTT. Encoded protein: CAWSTGQPRFDEAFF.

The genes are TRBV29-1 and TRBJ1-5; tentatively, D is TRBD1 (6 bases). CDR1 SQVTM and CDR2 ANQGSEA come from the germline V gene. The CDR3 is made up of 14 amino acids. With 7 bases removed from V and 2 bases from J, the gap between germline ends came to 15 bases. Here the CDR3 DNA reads TGCAGCGCCTCACAGGGAATCGGCAATCAGCCCCAGCATTTT. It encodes CSASQGIGNQPQHF.

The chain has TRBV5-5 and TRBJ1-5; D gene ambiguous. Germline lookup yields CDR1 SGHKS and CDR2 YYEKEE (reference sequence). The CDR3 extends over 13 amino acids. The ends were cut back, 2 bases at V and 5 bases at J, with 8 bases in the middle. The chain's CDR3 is CASSLYSHQPQHF. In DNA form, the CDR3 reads TGTGCCAGCAGCTTATATAGTCATCAGCCCCAGCATTTT. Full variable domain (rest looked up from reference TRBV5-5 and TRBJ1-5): DAGVTQSPTHLIKTRGQQVTLRCSPISGHKSVSWYQQVLGQGPQFIFQYYEKEERGRGNFPDRFSARQFPNYSSELNVNALLLGDSALYLCASSLYSHQPQHFGDGTRLSIL.